The 30 T cell receptor beta chains in this list originate from one sample, sequenced in a study of cytomegalovirus exposure and HLA in healthy donors. The PCR ran on 60 Vbeta and 13 Jbeta primers. Profiling relied on immunoSEQ multiplex PCR, and the TCRdb table lists in-frame clones only, not all of them. The sample has some 80,000 clones, 75% to 80% seen once. The source material was PBMCs. Receptor source: a man between 35 and 55 years old in good health and CMV-seronegative.

The chain recombines TRBV4-2 with TRBJ1-4; TRBD1 aligns across 8 bases. The V segment lost 3 bases and the J segment 4 bases; nucleotides outside the gene matches: 4. The CDR3 extends over 15 amino acids. CDR1 and CDR2 (germline): LGHNA, YNFKEQ. The CDR3 here is CASSQGGQVNEKLFF. The CDR3 nucleotides read TGTGCCAGCAGCCAGGGGGGACAGGTTAATGAAAAACTGTTTTTT.

This clone was observed a few times. The chain is built from TRBV7-2 and TRBJ2-7; D ambiguous. Germline assignment: CDR1 SGHTA and CDR2 FQGNSA. V was pared by 1 base and J by 1 base, with 11 bases between. The CDR3 is made up of 15 amino acids. CDR3 coding DNA: TGTGCCAGCAGCTTAGGGGCAGGTGATTCCTACGAGCAGTACTTC. Amino acid sequence: CASSLGAGDSYEQYF. The entire variable domain, with the rest obtained from reference TRBV7-2 and TRBJ2-7, is as follows: GAGVSQSPSNKVTEKGKDVELRCDPISGHTALYWYRQSLGQGLEFLIYFQGNSAPDKSGLPSDRFSAERTGGSVSTLTIQRTQQEDSAVYLCASSLGAGDSYEQYFGPGTRLTVT.

CDR3 in DNA: TGTGCCAGCAGCTTAGTACCGGGAGCGAATGAGCAGTTCTTC. This sequence encodes CASSLVPGANEQFF. V gene TRBV11-2 combines with J gene TRBJ2-1, with a tentative D call TRBD2 (6 bases). The CDR3 is 14 residues long. Trimming removed 1 base at V and 7 bases at J, with 11 bases between. The V gene's germline CDR1 is SGHAT and CDR2 FQNNGV. Together with reference TRBV11-2 and TRBJ2-1, the CDR3 gives the full variable domain: EAGVAQSPRYKIIEKRQSVAFWCNPISGHATLYWYQQILGQGPKLLIQFQNNGVVDDSQLPKDRFSAERLKGVDSTLKIQPAKLEDSAVYLCASSLVPGANEQFFGPGTRLTVL.

The V gene is TRBV27, the J gene TRBJ2-3; 9 nucleotides align to TRBD2. With V trimmed by 5 bases and J by 6 bases, 12 bases remained unmatched. Germline-derived CDR1 and CDR2 are MNHEY and SMNVEV (reference sequence). This CDR3 has 16 residues. CDR3 bases: TGTGCCAGCAGTGAAGAGCGGGGGGCGGGGGTGGATACGCAGTATTTT. Residues: CASSEERGAGVDTQYF.

This chain links TRBV28 with TRBJ1-4; D ambiguous. Trimming removed 8 bases at V and 8 bases at J, with 15 bases between. This CDR3 comprises 13 residues. Germline V gene lookup returns CDR1 MDHEN and CDR2 SYDVKM. The CDR3: CASAAAGHEKLFF. The CDR3 bases are TGTGCCAGCGCCGCAGCGGGTCACGAAAAACTGTTTTTT.

V and J are TRBV19 and TRBJ1-5; D possibly corresponds to TRBD1 (5 bases). CDR1 and CDR2 from the germline V gene are LNHDA and SQIVND (reference sequence). The CDR3 is made up of 13 amino acids. Trimming stripped 9 bases from V and 7 bases from J, with 16 bases between. The CDR3 nucleotides are TGTGCCAGCGAGGCGGGGGGATACCAGCCCCAGCATTTT. Translating it yields CASEAGGYQPQHF.

The chain couples TRBV10-1 to TRBJ1-5; 7 bases fit TRBD1. Germline CDR1 and CDR2: WNHNN and SYGVQD (reference sequence). The CDR3 is 13 amino acids. V trimming: 8 bases; J trimming: 5 bases; junction bases outside the gene matches: 6. The CDR3: CASQQGLDQPQHF. CDR3 DNA sequence: TGCGCCAGCCAACAGGGGCTGGATCAGCCCCAGCATTTT.

The chain has TRBV7-3 and TRBJ2-5, with TRBD2 matching 7 bases. The end of the DNA is better explained by TRBJ2-7, so the J call may be wrong. Looked up from germline, CDR1 is SGHTA and CDR2 is FQGTGA. The CDR3 spans 12 residues. CDR3 sequence reads: CASSPGGYEQYF. The CDR3 DNA is TGTGCCAGCAGCCCGGGGGGTTACGAGCAGTACTTC.

The chain employs TRBV28 and TRBJ1-1; D remains ambiguous. Germline V gene lookup returns CDR1 MDHEN and CDR2 SYDVKM. The CDR3 has 12 residues. Trimming pared 3 bases from V and 3 bases from J, leaving 5 bases between. The CDR3 region has the DNA TGTGCCAGCAGTTTGGCCCACACTGAAGCTTTCTTT. It encodes CASSLAHTEAFF. Based on the CDR3 plus reference TRBV28 and TRBJ1-1, the full variable domain is DVKVTQSSRYLVKRTGEKVFLECVQDMDHENMFWYRQDPGLGLRLIYFSYDVKMKEKGDIPEGYSVSREKKERFSLILESASTNQTSMYLCASSLAHTEAFFGQGTRLTVV.

This rearrangement joins TRBV30 to TRBJ1-5; D is undetermined. V was clipped by 3 bases and J by 2 bases, with 11 bases between them. This CDR3 is 14 amino acids long. Germline lookup yields CDR1 GTSNPN and CDR2 SVGIG (reference sequence). Here the CDR3 reads CAWSDGLGNQPQHF. The CDR3 DNA follows: TGTGCCTGGAGCGACGGACTTGGCAATCAGCCCCAGCATTTT.

The V call is TRBV6-5, the J call TRBJ1-1, with D maybe TRBD1 (5 bases). The CDR3 length is 15 residues. Germline-derived CDR1 and CDR2 are MNHEY and SVGAGI. V was pared by 5 bases and J by 5 bases, with 18 bases between. CDR3 region: CASSIKTVGGTEAFF. In DNA form, the CDR3 reads TGTGCCAGCAGTATCAAGACAGTTGGCGGTACTGAAGCTTTCTTT.

CDR3 DNA sequence: TGTGCCAGCTCACCGCCGACAGCTAGCAATCAGCCCCAGCATTTT. Protein: CASSPPTASNQPQHF. The chain uses TRBV18 and TRBJ1-5; possible D gene TRBD1, 5 bases. V was trimmed by 3 bases and J by 0 bases, leaving 9 bases between them. Germline V gives CDR1 KGHSH, CDR2 LQKENI. This CDR3 region has 15 residues.

This clone has a single count. This chain links TRBV5-1 with TRBJ2-1, with 9 bases identical to TRBD1. J gave up 6 bases and V 4 bases, and 8 bases lay outside the gene matches. CDR1 and CDR2 (germline): SGHRS, YFSETQ. This CDR3 has 15 amino acids. This CDR3 is CASSNDRGGLNEQFF. The CDR3, as DNA: TGCGCCAGCAGCAATGACAGGGGGGGCCTCAATGAGCAGTTCTTC.

V gene TRBV19 combines with J gene TRBJ2-6; 7 bases match TRBD1. The germline gives CDR1 LNHDA, CDR2 SQIVND (reference sequence). V was pared by 5 bases and J by 3 bases, with 7 bases of the junction left unmatched. CDR3 length: 16 residues. The chain's CDR3 is CASSLRGQVGANVLTF. CDR3 DNA sequence: TGTGCCAGTAGTTTAAGAGGACAGGTTGGGGCCAACGTCCTGACTTTC.

The rearrangement links TRBV11-2 to TRBJ1-6; D unclear. Germline V gene sequence: CDR1 SGHAT, CDR2 FQNNGV. The CDR3 is 12 residues long. Trimming pared 5 bases from V and 4 bases from J, leaving 3 bases between. CDR3: CASSIYNSPLHF. The CDR3 region has the DNA TGTGCCAGCAGCATATATAATTCACCCCTCCACTTT.

The rearrangement joins TRBV7-2 to TRBJ2-7; 8 nucleotides agree with TRBD1. V lost 3 bases, J lost 1 base, and 2 bases stayed unmatched. The CDR3 is 14 residues long. CDR1 is SGHTA and CDR2 is FQGNSA in the germline V gene. DNA of the CDR3: TGTGCCAGCAGCTTCGGGACAGGATCCTACGAGCAGTACTTC. Its protein product is CASSFGTGSYEQYF.

This chain links TRBV6-1 with TRBJ1-2, with D possibly being TRBD1 (6 bases). The germline gives CDR1 MNHNS, CDR2 SASEGT. Trimming stripped 4 bases from V and 5 bases from J, with 14 bases between. The CDR3 runs 14 residues. CDR3 nucleotides: TGTGCCAGCAGTGTTGATCCGCAGGGGTATGGCTACACCTTC. Amino acid sequence: CASSVDPQGYGYTF.

This clone came up a few times. The chain carries TRBV2 and TRBJ1-2; D is unresolved. The CDR3 covers 13 residues. Germline V gives CDR1 SNHLY, CDR2 FYNNEI. Deletions cut 6 bases from V and 0 bases from J, with 8 bases between. CDR3 sequence (DNA): TGTGCCAGCAGGCTTCAGACTAACTATGGCTACACCTTC. Protein product: CASRLQTNYGYTF.

The chain has TRBV7-9 and TRBJ1-2; D remains unclear. Germline-derived CDR1 and CDR2 are SEHNR and FQNEAQ (reference sequence). The CDR3 spans 16 residues. The ends were cut back, 1 base at V and 0 bases at J, with 12 bases in the middle. The CDR3 here is CASSLGAGRANYGYTF. Written as DNA, the CDR3 is TGTGCCAGCAGCTTAGGAGCCGGGAGGGCTAACTATGGCTACACCTTC.

This sequence joins TRBV6-1 and TRBJ2-3; the D gene is possibly TRBD1 (5 bases). The V end was cut by 3 bases, the J end by 3 bases, with 10 bases between. Germline V CDR1 and CDR2: MNHNS, SASEGT. The CDR3 extends over 14 amino acids. CDR3 coding DNA: TGTGCCAGCAGTGATGGGCACAGGACAGATACGCAGTATTTT. It is translated as CASSDGHRTDTQYF.

V and J are TRBV28 and TRBJ1-6; tentative D call: TRBD1 (5 bases). This CDR3 region has 13 residues. Germline loops: CDR1 MDHEN, CDR2 SYDVKM. Trimming removed 6 bases at V and 7 bases at J, with 10 bases between. The CDR3 loop reads CASSRVRNSPLHF. The CDR3 nucleotides read TGTGCCAGCAGCAGGGTACGGAATTCACCCCTCCACTTT.

The chain uses TRBV5-4 and TRBJ2-2; no firm D call. CDR1 is SGHNT, CDR2 YYREEE, per germline (reference sequence). V lost 0 bases to trimming and J lost 2 bases, with 8 bases between them. The CDR3 loop spans 15 amino acids. CDR3 loop: CASSLAGFNTGELFF. The CDR3 region has the DNA TGTGCCAGCAGCTTGGCGGGTTTCAACACCGGGGAGCTGTTTTTT.

The rearrangement joins TRBV7-6 to TRBJ1-3; D uncertain. Germline assignment: CDR1 SGHVS and CDR2 FNYEAQ. Trimming took 0 bases from V and 0 from J, leaving 9 bases between them. The CDR3 covers 16 residues. CDR3 nucleotides: TGTGCCAGCAGCTTAGCTAACAGTATCTCTGGAAACACCATATATTTT. This translates into CASSLANSISGNTIYF.

The chain combines TRBV7-3 with TRBJ2-2; TRBD2 might be the D (6 bases). The CDR3 contains 15 residues. Germline V gene lookup returns CDR1 SGHTA and CDR2 FQGTGA. The germline V and J ends were trimmed by 7 bases and 0 bases, with 12 bases remaining between them. CDR3 DNA: TGTGCCAGCACCTACGGAGGGACGAACACCGGGGAGCTGTTTTTT. Translating it yields CASTYGGTNTGELFF.

This clone was seen only once. This rearrangement joins TRBV28 to TRBJ2-1; 9 bases are shared with TRBD2. Germline lookup yields CDR1 MDHEN and CDR2 SYDVKM. The CDR3 is made up of 17 amino acids. With 1 base clipped from V and 4 bases from J, the junction kept 8 bases outside the gene matches. The CDR3, as DNA: TGTGCCAGCAGTTTATTCTCAGCGGGGGGTAAATACAATGAGCAGTTCTTC. Translated: CASSLFSAGGKYNEQFF. Based on the CDR3 plus reference TRBV28 and TRBJ2-1, the full variable domain is DVKVTQSSRYLVKRTGEKVFLECVQDMDHENMFWYRQDPGLGLRLIYFSYDVKMKEKGDIPEGYSVSREKKERFSLILESASTNQTSMYLCASSLFSAGGKYNEQFFGPGTRLTVL.

The gene calls are TRBV7-9 and TRBJ1-3, with D possibly TRBD1 on 5 matching bases. Germline values: CDR1 SEHNR, CDR2 FQNEAQ (reference sequence). Trimming removed 8 bases from V and 8 bases from J, with 16 bases in between. This CDR3 has 13 residues. The CDR3 DNA reads as TGTGCCAGCCGCAGGAGGGGAGGAGACACCATATATTTT. This codes for CASRRRGGDTIYF.

The chain couples TRBV28 to TRBJ1-5; 8 nucleotides align to TRBD1. Germline trimming cut 5 bases from V and 2 bases from J; bases unmatched to any gene: 5. This CDR3 region has 15 residues. The germline V gene has CDR1 MDHEN and CDR2 SYDVKM. The CDR3, as DNA: TGTGCCAGCAGTCCACAGGGGGTGGGCAATCAGCCCCAGCATTTT. It specifies CASSPQGVGNQPQHF.

CDR3 nucleotides: TGTGCCAGCAGCGTAGATGGGGGGTCCTACAATGAGCAGTTCTTC. It yields the protein CASSVDGGSYNEQFF. The V gene is TRBV9, the J gene TRBJ2-1, with D possibly matching TRBD2 (6 bases). Germline CDR1 and CDR2: SGDLS and YYNGEE. V lost 0 bases and J lost 1, with 8 bases in between. The CDR3 contains 15 residues.

This clone was seen a handful of times. The rearrangement joins TRBV7-9 to TRBJ1-4; D is undetermined. The CDR3 covers 13 residues. The V gene's germline CDR1 is SEHNR and CDR2 FQNEAQ (reference sequence). V lost 6 bases and J 8 bases, leaving 13 bases between the germline ends. This chain's CDR3 is CASRSPNGEKLFF. The DNA for the CDR3 is TGTGCCAGCAGGTCACCAAACGGGGAAAAACTGTTTTTT.

This clone occurred a few times. This chain joins TRBV18 and TRBJ2-3; perhaps TRBD2 as D (6 bases). The CDR3 runs to 15 residues. V dropped 6 bases and J dropped 2 bases, with 15 bases sitting between them. Germline V gives CDR1 KGHSH, CDR2 LQKENI. CDR3 bases: TGTGCCAGCTCCCCGCCGGGACTCCCCACAGATACGCAGTATTTT. Translating it yields CASSPPGLPTDTQYF.